These 20 T cell receptor beta chains originate from one sample sequenced in a study of blood T cell repertoires in COVID-19. Generated by immunoSEQ multiplex PCR, the TCRdb table keeps only in-frame clones and is missing some. The repertoire holds fewer than 250,000 clones, 80% to 90% seen once, with under 4.5% in the top ten. The sample comprised peripheral blood. The source of these receptors is a man over 45 with acute or convalescent COVID-19.

The rearrangement joins TRBV29-1 to TRBJ2-3; D is perhaps TRBD1 (6 bases). Germline V gene data show CDR1 as SQVTM and CDR2 as ANQGSEA. This CDR3 comprises 14 residues. V shed 8 bases and J shed 0 bases, with 15 bases lying between them. In DNA, the CDR3 is TGCAGCACCCGCACAGGGCCTAGCACAGATACGCAGTATTTT. This sequence encodes CSTRTGPSTDTQYF.

The V call is TRBV7-9, the J call TRBJ1-2; 9 positions agree with TRBD1. CDR1 is SEHNR and CDR2 is FQNEAQ in the germline V gene (reference sequence). There are 16 residues in the CDR3. The V gene end was trimmed by 6 bases and the J gene end by 5 bases; junction bases not matched to a gene: 13. As DNA, the CDR3 is TGTGCCAGCAGTTTTAGGGGGGGACAGGGAGATTATGGCTACACCTTC. Protein product: CASSFRGGQGDYGYTF.

The chain has TRBV11-3 and TRBJ2-7, with 10 bases fitting TRBD1. The CDR3 length is 15 residues. Germline V gene lookup returns CDR1 SGHNT and CDR2 YENEEA. After removal of 4 bases from V and 7 bases from J, the junction contained 10 bases not matched to a gene. In DNA, the CDR3 is TGTGCCAGCAGCTCCTCCGGGACAGGGGCGGGGGAGCAGTACTTC. This codes for CASSSSGTGAGEQYF.

The chain couples TRBV19 to TRBJ2-2; 9 nucleotides match TRBD1. The germline V gene encodes CDR1 LNHDA and CDR2 SQIVND (reference sequence). The CDR3 covers 16 residues. The V and J ends lost 5 bases and 4 bases, in that order; junction bases with no gene match: 8. The DNA for the CDR3 is TGTGCCAGTAGTCCAAACAGGGGGCGCGGCACCGGGGAGCTGTTTTTT. It is translated as CASSPNRGRGTGELFF.

The chain carries TRBV7-9 and TRBJ2-7; TRBD1 might be the D (5 bases). Germline V gene lookup returns CDR1 SEHNR and CDR2 FQNEAQ (reference sequence). Deletions cut 5 bases from V and 3 bases from J, with 8 bases between. The CDR3 covers 12 residues. This chain's CDR3 is CASSRQNYEQYF. DNA of the CDR3: TGTGCCAGCAGCCGACAGAACTACGAGCAGTACTTC.

The V and J genes are TRBV28 and TRBJ2-1; 8 nucleotides match TRBD2. CDR1 and CDR2 from the germline V gene are MDHEN and SYDVKM. The CDR3 consists of 15 residues. J was trimmed by 2 bases and V by 6 bases; bases with no gene match: 6. This CDR3 reads CASSTGTRTYNEQFF. The CDR3 DNA is TGTGCCAGCAGCACCGGGACTAGGACCTACAATGAGCAGTTCTTC.

This chain joins TRBV10-3 and TRBJ2-3, with TRBD2 identical over 7 bases. CDR3 length: 14 residues. Unmatched junction bases numbered 6, after V lost 5 bases and J lost 4 bases. Germline CDR1 and CDR2: ENHRY and SYGVKD. The CDR3 DNA is TGTGCCATCAGTTTCCAAGCGGGATCAGATACGCAGTATTTT. Translation gives CAISFQAGSDTQYF.

V usage is TRBV5-4 and J usage is TRBJ2-5; D might be TRBD1 (6 bases). V was cut by 4 bases and J by 5 bases, with 15 bases left in between. The CDR3 loop spans 14 amino acids. Germline assignment: CDR1 SGHNT and CDR2 YYREEE (reference sequence). CDR3 bases: TGTGCCAGCAGCCTGCCAGGGGTCTGGGAGACCCAGTACTTC. This gives the protein CASSLPGVWETQYF.

V is TRBV7-9 and J is TRBJ2-7; D ambiguous. CDR3 length equals 17 residues. With 1 base removed from V and 0 bases from J, the gap between germline ends came to 16 bases. The germline gives CDR1 SEHNR, CDR2 FQNEAQ (reference sequence). Written as DNA, the CDR3 is TGTGCCAGCAGCTTAGTAGAAATGGGCAGACCCTCCTACGAGCAGTACTTC. Amino acids: CASSLVEMGRPSYEQYF. Full variable domain (remainder filled in from reference TRBV7-9 and TRBJ2-7): DTGVSQNPRHKITKRGQNVTFRCDPISEHNRLYWYRQTLGQGPEFLTYFQNEAQLEKSRLLSDRFSAERPKGSFSTLEIQRTEQGDSAMYLCASSLVEMGRPSYEQYFGPGTRLTVT.

The V and J genes are TRBV5-1 and TRBJ1-5; 9 bases map to TRBD1. CDR1 SGHRS and CDR2 YFSETQ come from the germline V gene. This CDR3 region has 16 residues. After removal of 4 bases from V and 1 base from J, the junction contained 6 bases not matched to a gene. This chain's CDR3 is CASSLGTGRSNQPQHF. For the CDR3, the DNA is TGCGCCAGCAGCCTCGGGACAGGGAGAAGCAATCAGCCCCAGCATTTT. Using reference TRBV5-1 and TRBJ1-5 for the parts outside the CDR3, the full variable domain is KAGVTQTPRYLIKTRGQQVTLSCSPISGHRSVSWYQQTPGQGLQFLFEYFSETQRNKGNFPGRFSGRQFSNSRSEMNVSTLELGDSALYLCASSLGTGRSNQPQHFGDGTRLSIL.

About this clone: One end of the junction varies from germline; a read error may be responsible. The J gene is TRBJ2-2, the V gene TRBV14; D might be TRBD2 (6 bases). This CDR3 region has 13 residues. Germline V gene data show CDR1 as SGHDN and CDR2 as FVKESK. CDR3 residues: CASSGHPLGGLFF. Written as DNA, the CDR3 is TGTGCCAGCAGCGGACACCCCTTGGGGGGGCTGTTTTTT.

The rearrangement uses TRBV6-5 and TRBJ1-2, with D perhaps matching TRBD1 (5 bases). CDR3 length: 13 residues. V dropped 5 bases and J dropped 4 bases, with 11 bases sitting between them. Germline CDR1 and CDR2: MNHEY and SVGAGI. CDR3 loop: CASSSDRVYGYTF. DNA of the CDR3: TGTGCCAGCAGTAGTGACAGAGTCTATGGCTACACCTTC.

This chain uses TRBV10-2 with TRBJ2-2; 9 nucleotides agree with TRBD1. The trim removed 5 bases at V and 3 bases at J, leaving 1 base unmatched. CDR3 length: 14 amino acids. Looked up from germline, CDR1 is WSHSY and CDR2 is SAAADI. The CDR3 sequence is CASSWDRDTGELFF. The DNA for the CDR3 is TGCGCCAGCAGTTGGGACAGGGACACCGGGGAGCTGTTTTTT.

The chain joins TRBV24-1 to TRBJ1-5, with TRBD1 as a possible D gene (6 bases). Trimming took 4 bases from V and 7 from J, leaving 19 bases between them. The CDR3 covers 16 residues. Germline V gives CDR1 KGHDR, CDR2 SFDVKD. In nucleotides, the CDR3 is TGTGCCACCAGTGAGTCCGGGACAACACTCGGGCAGCCCCAGCATTTT. As protein: CATSESGTTLGQPQHF.

A single count supports this clone. This rearrangement joins TRBV2 to TRBJ1-5; TRBD1 aligns across 8 bases. J gave up 3 bases and V 5 bases, and 9 bases lay outside the gene matches. The CDR3 has 16 residues. Germline V gives CDR1 SNHLY, CDR2 FYNNEI. The CDR3, as DNA: TGTGCCAGCAGTAGGGACAGGCGGATTTCCAATCAGCCCCAGCATTTT. It codes for CASSRDRRISNQPQHF.

The chain carries TRBV11-3 and TRBJ2-3; 7 positions agree with TRBD1. The CDR3 is 15 residues long. CDR1 and CDR2 (germline): SGHNT, YENEEA. Trimming at V came to 8 bases and at J to 1 base, leaving 9 bases not matched to a gene. DNA of the CDR3: TGTGCCAGCCAGGCAACAGGGGTTGGCACAGATACGCAGTATTTT. Amino acids: CASQATGVGTDTQYF. Drawing the rest from reference TRBV11-3 and TRBJ2-3, the complete variable domain is EAGVVQSPRYKIIEKKQPVAFWCNPISGHNTLYWYLQNLGQGPELLIRYENEEAVDDSQLPKDRFSAERLKGVDSTLKIQPAELGDSAVYLCASQATGVGTDTQYFGPGTRLTVL.

This sequence joins TRBV10-2 and TRBJ2-7; no definite D call. Per germline, CDR1 WSHSY and CDR2 SAAADI. Between the trimmed V and J ends, which lost 3 bases and 2 bases, there was a span of 14 bases. The CDR3 is 15 amino acids. CDR3 in amino acids: CASSEEAYAAYEQYF. DNA of the CDR3: TGCGCCAGCAGTGAAGAGGCGTATGCGGCCTACGAGCAGTACTTC.

This chain connects TRBV12-2 to TRBJ2-7; the D call of TRBD1 is as the table states it, not checked on the DNA. TRBV12-2 counts as a pseudogene. The CDR3 is 16 residues long. CDR3 sequence reads: CASRLAWGQAYYEQYF. The CDR3 bases are TGTGCAAGTCGCTTAGCGTGGGGGCAGGCTTACTACGAGCAGTACTTC.

This clone has a single count. The chain couples TRBV19 to TRBJ1-3; no clear D. Trimming took off 8 bases at V and 0 bases at J, with 8 bases between the two ends. Germline assignment: CDR1 LNHDA and CDR2 SQIVND (reference sequence). This CDR3 has 13 residues. Written as DNA, the CDR3 is TGTGCCAGTTCGAGTGGCTCTGGAAACACCATATATTTT. This translates into CASSSGSGNTIYF.

The genes are TRBV3-1 (or the pseudogene TRBV3-2) and TRBJ2-3; D is uncertain. This CDR3 is 15 amino acids long. Germline CDR1 is LGHDT and CDR2 is YNNKEL (reference sequence). V was pared by 4 bases and J by 2 bases, with 13 bases between. As DNA, the CDR3 is TGTGCCAGCAGCCGGCTGGGCGCTAACACAGATACGCAGTATTTT. Amino acid sequence: CASSRLGANTDTQYF.